Listed here are 12 T cell receptor beta chains from one sample, sequenced in a study of blood T cell repertoires in COVID-19. Only in-frame clones appear in the TCRdb table, and some are missing; sequencing was by immunoSEQ multiplex PCR. The sample includes about 230,000 clones, around 89% of them seen just once. Sequences were obtained from PBMCs or T cells enriched from blood (not recorded which). The receptors stem from a woman aged 40 to 50 with acute COVID-19.

V is TRBV5-1 and J is TRBJ2-1; 8 bases line up with TRBD2. Per the germline V gene, CDR1 is SGHRS and CDR2 is YFSETQ. The ends lost 0 bases at V and 6 bases at J; junction bases unmatched: 5. This CDR3 spans 15 amino acids. The CDR3 DNA is TGCGCCAGCAGCTTGGGAGCGGGAGATATCAATGAGCAGTTCTTC. Its protein is CASSLGAGDINEQFF.

The V gene is TRBV3-1 (or the pseudogene TRBV3-2), the J gene TRBJ2-2, with 8 positions matching TRBD2. The CDR3 length is 14 residues. The V and J ends lost 3 bases and 6 bases, in that order; junction bases with no gene match: 3. Germline CDR1 LGHDT, CDR2 YNNKEL (reference sequence). CDR3 coding DNA: TGTGCCAGCAGCCACGGGGGGGCCTCCGGGGAGCTGTTTTTT. This gives the protein CASSHGGASGELFF.

This clone has just one count. This rearrangement joins TRBV3-1 (or the pseudogene TRBV3-2) to TRBJ2-3; 8 positions match TRBD1. Per germline, CDR1 LGHDT and CDR2 YNNKEL (reference sequence). The CDR3 contains 17 residues. V was clipped by 0 bases and J by 1 base; unmatched bases: 6. The CDR3 nucleotides are TGTGCCAGCAGCCAAGATTTCCCGGGACAGGGCACAGATACGCAGTATTTT. Amino acids: CASSQDFPGQGTDTQYF.

This clone was picked up one time. J is TRBJ2-2 and V is TRBV2; possibly TRBD1 for D (5 bases). The germline CDR1 and CDR2 sequences are SNHLY and FYNNEI. Trimming pared 3 bases from V and 5 bases from J, leaving 10 bases between. This CDR3 has 14 residues. The CDR3 coding sequence is TGTGCCAGCAGTGAGGCCAGGGTTACCGGGGAGCTGTTTTTT. Its protein is CASSEARVTGELFF.

The J gene is TRBJ2-5, the V gene TRBV5-6, with 8 bases lining up with TRBD1. Trimming at V came to 6 bases and at J to 5 bases, leaving 9 bases not matched to a gene. Germline V gene data show CDR1 as SGHDT and CDR2 as YYEEEE. This CDR3 spans 14 amino acids. As DNA, the CDR3 is TGTGCCAGCAACCCGACAGGGGTGGAGGAGACCCAGTACTTC. It specifies CASNPTGVEETQYF.

V usage is TRBV7-8 and J usage is TRBJ2-1; D might be TRBD1 (6 bases). Germline V gene data show CDR1 as SGHVS and CDR2 as FQNEAQ. Trimming stripped 4 bases from V and 6 bases from J, with 16 bases between. CDR3 length: 15 amino acids. CDR3 protein: CASSSQQGWLNEQFF. In DNA, the CDR3 is TGTGCCAGCAGCTCTCAACAGGGCTGGCTCAATGAGCAGTTCTTC.

J is TRBJ1-2 and V is TRBV18, with TRBD1 identical over 11 bases. CDR1 KGHSH and CDR2 LQKENI come from the germline V gene. Trimming at V came to 6 bases and at J to 6 bases, leaving 9 bases not matched to a gene. CDR3 length: 15 amino acids. CDR3 loop: CASSVGQGARDGYTF. CDR3 DNA sequence: TGTGCCAGCTCGGTTGGACAGGGGGCGCGGGATGGCTACACCTTC.

This clone turned up a few times. The rearrangement links TRBV4-1 to TRBJ1-2; no clear D. Trimming removed 0 bases at V and 2 bases at J, with 10 bases between. Germline-derived CDR1 and CDR2 are MGHRA and YSYEKL. The CDR3 covers 15 residues. CDR3 bases: TGCGCCAGCAGCCAAGAATGGGGAGGGAACTATGGCTACACCTTC. This codes for CASSQEWGGNYGYTF.

The chain links TRBV6-1 to TRBJ1-2; TRBD1 matches at 10 bases. CDR3 size: 13 residues. The V and J ends lost 3 bases and 8 bases, in that order; junction bases with no gene match: 3. Germline V lookup: CDR1 MNHNS, CDR2 SASEGT. CDR3 loop: CASSDRDRGGYTF. The CDR3 DNA reads TGTGCCAGCAGTGATAGGGACAGGGGCGGCTACACCTTC.

This clone was seen only a few times. The gene calls are TRBV5-4 and TRBJ1-1; perhaps TRBD1 as D (6 bases). There are 17 residues in the CDR3. Germline lookup yields CDR1 SGHNT and CDR2 YYREEE (reference sequence). The germline V and J ends were trimmed by 4 bases and 0 bases, with 19 bases remaining between them. CDR3 bases: TGTGCCAGCAGCCCAATTTCAACAGGGAAGGTGAACACTGAAGCTTTCTTT. Amino acids: CASSPISTGKVNTEAFF.

The chain recombines TRBV3-1 (or the pseudogene TRBV3-2) with TRBJ1-1; D is ambiguous. CDR1 is LGHDT, CDR2 YNNKEL, per germline (reference sequence). The germline V and J ends were trimmed by 2 bases and 3 bases, with 4 bases remaining between them. The CDR3 covers 12 residues. CDR3: CASSQRDTEAFF. The DNA for the CDR3 is TGTGCCAGCAGCCAACGGGACACTGAAGCTTTCTTT.

There are a few counts of this clone. The chain links TRBV7-2 to TRBJ2-5, with 15 bases lining up with TRBD2. This CDR3 has 16 amino acids. CDR1 is SGHTA and CDR2 is FQGNSA in the germline V gene. With 5 bases clipped from V and 4 bases from J, the junction kept 5 bases outside the gene matches. CDR3 DNA sequence: TGTGCCAGCAGCCCAGGGGGACTAGCGGGAGGAGAGACCCAGTACTTC. This codes for CASSPGGLAGGETQYF.